Included here is one TCR beta chain sequence, with context. Its antigen is unidentified. The entry originates in a study of cytomegalovirus exposure and HLA in healthy donors. Study results and limitations: Researchers reported in a later analysis that common viral pathogens appeared linked to several top clusters. A few V segments could not be told apart, such as TRBV6-2 and TRBV6-3, and were left out. The authors enumerated 164 TCR beta chains as linked to cytomegalovirus.

The PCR made use of 60 Vbeta and 13 Jbeta primers. Method: immunoSEQ multiplex PCR; TCRdb's copy keeps in-frame clones and lacks some. The sample shows under 300,000 clones, around 81% of them seen only once. Trimming stripped 4 bases from V and 4 bases from J, with 16 bases between. Germline assignment: CDR1 SGHTA and CDR2 FQGTGA. The CDR3 length is 16 residues. The sequence was obtained from a woman aged 60 to 75 in good health and CMV-seropositive. Sequencing used PBMCs. The J gene is TRBJ1-4, the V gene TRBV7-3; a weak D match, TRBD1 (6 bases). The CDR3 region has the DNA TGTGCCAGCAGCTCTAGGCTCGGGGGGCTTAATGAAAAACTGTTTTTT. Its translation is CASSSRLGGLNEKLFF.